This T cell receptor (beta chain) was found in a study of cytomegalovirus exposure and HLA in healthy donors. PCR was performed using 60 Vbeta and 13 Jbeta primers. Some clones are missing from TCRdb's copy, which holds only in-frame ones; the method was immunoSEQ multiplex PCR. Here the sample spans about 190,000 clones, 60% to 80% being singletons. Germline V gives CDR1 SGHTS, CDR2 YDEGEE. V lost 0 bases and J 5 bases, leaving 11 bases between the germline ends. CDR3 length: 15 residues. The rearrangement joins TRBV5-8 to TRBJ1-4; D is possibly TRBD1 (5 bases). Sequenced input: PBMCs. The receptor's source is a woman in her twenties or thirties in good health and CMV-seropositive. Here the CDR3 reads CASSLGQGENEKLFF. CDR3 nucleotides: TGTGCCAGCAGCTTGGGGCAGGGTGAAAATGAAAAACTGTTTTTT.